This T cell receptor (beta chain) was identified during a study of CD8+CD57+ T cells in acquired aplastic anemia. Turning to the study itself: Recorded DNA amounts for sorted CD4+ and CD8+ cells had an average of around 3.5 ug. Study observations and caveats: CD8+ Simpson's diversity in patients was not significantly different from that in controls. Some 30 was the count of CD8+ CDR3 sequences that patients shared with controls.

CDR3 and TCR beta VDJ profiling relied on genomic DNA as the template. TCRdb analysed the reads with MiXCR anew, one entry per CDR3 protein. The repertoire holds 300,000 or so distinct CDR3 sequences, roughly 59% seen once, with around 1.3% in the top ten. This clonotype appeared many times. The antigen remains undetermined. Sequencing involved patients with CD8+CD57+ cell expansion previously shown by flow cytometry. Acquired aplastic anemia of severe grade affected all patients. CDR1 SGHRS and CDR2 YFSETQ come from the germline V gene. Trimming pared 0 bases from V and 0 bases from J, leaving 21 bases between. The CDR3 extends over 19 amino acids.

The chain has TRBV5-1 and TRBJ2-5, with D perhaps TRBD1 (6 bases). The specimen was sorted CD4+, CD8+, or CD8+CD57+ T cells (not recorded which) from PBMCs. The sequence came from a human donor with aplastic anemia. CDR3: CASSLGQEYIEMYQETQYF. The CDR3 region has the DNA TGCGCCAGCAGCTTGGGACAGGAATATATTGAAATGTACCAAGAGACCCAGTACTTC.